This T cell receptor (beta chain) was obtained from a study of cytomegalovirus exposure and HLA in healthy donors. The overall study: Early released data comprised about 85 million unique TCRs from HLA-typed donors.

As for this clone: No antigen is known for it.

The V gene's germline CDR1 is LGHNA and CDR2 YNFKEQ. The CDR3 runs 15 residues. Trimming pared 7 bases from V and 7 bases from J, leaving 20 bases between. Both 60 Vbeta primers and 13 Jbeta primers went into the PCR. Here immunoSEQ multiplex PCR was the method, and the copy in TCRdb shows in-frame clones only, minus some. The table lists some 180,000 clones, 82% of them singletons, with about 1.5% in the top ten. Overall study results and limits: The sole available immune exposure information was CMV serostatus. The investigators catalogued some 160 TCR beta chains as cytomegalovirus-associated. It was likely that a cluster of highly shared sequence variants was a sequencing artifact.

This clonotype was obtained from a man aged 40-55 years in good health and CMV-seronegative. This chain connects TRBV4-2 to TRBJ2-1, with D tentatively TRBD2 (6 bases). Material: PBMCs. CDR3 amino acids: CASNQAGKGVNEQFF. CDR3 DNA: TGTGCCAGCAACCAGGCGGGAAAAGGGGTGAATGAGCAGTTCTTC.